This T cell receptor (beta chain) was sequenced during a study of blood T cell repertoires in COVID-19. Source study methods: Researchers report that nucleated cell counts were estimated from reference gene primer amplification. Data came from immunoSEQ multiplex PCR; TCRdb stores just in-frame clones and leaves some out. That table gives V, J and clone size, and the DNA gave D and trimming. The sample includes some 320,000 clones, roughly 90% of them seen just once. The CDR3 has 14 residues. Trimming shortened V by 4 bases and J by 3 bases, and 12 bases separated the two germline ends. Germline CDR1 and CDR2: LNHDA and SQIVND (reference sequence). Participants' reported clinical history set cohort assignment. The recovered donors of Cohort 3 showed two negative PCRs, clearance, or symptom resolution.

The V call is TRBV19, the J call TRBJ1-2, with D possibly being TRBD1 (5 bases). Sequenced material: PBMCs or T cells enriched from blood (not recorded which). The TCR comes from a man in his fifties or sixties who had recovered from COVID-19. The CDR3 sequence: CASSKPGIYYGYTF. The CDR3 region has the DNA TGTGCCAGTAGTAAACCAGGGATTTACTATGGCTACACCTTC.